This T cell receptor beta chain was sequenced in a study of T cell responses to AZD1222 COVID-19 vaccine. Measured with immunoSEQ multiplex PCR; TCRdb has only the in-frame clones, and not every one. The sample holds about 180,000 clones, around nine tenths seen once. The CDR3 runs 14 residues. Germline V lookup: CDR1 MNHEY, CDR2 SVGAGI. Trimming left V 4 bases short and J 4 bases short, with 13 bases between. This TCR was recovered from an adult in good health. This sequence joins TRBV6-5 and TRBJ1-1; TRBD1 might be the D (5 bases). The input for sequencing was peripheral blood, taken on day 0 of AZD1222 vaccination. The CDR3 reads CASSWRQGGTEAFF. CDR3 bases: TGTGCCAGCAGTTGGAGGCAGGGAGGCACTGAAGCTTTCTTT.